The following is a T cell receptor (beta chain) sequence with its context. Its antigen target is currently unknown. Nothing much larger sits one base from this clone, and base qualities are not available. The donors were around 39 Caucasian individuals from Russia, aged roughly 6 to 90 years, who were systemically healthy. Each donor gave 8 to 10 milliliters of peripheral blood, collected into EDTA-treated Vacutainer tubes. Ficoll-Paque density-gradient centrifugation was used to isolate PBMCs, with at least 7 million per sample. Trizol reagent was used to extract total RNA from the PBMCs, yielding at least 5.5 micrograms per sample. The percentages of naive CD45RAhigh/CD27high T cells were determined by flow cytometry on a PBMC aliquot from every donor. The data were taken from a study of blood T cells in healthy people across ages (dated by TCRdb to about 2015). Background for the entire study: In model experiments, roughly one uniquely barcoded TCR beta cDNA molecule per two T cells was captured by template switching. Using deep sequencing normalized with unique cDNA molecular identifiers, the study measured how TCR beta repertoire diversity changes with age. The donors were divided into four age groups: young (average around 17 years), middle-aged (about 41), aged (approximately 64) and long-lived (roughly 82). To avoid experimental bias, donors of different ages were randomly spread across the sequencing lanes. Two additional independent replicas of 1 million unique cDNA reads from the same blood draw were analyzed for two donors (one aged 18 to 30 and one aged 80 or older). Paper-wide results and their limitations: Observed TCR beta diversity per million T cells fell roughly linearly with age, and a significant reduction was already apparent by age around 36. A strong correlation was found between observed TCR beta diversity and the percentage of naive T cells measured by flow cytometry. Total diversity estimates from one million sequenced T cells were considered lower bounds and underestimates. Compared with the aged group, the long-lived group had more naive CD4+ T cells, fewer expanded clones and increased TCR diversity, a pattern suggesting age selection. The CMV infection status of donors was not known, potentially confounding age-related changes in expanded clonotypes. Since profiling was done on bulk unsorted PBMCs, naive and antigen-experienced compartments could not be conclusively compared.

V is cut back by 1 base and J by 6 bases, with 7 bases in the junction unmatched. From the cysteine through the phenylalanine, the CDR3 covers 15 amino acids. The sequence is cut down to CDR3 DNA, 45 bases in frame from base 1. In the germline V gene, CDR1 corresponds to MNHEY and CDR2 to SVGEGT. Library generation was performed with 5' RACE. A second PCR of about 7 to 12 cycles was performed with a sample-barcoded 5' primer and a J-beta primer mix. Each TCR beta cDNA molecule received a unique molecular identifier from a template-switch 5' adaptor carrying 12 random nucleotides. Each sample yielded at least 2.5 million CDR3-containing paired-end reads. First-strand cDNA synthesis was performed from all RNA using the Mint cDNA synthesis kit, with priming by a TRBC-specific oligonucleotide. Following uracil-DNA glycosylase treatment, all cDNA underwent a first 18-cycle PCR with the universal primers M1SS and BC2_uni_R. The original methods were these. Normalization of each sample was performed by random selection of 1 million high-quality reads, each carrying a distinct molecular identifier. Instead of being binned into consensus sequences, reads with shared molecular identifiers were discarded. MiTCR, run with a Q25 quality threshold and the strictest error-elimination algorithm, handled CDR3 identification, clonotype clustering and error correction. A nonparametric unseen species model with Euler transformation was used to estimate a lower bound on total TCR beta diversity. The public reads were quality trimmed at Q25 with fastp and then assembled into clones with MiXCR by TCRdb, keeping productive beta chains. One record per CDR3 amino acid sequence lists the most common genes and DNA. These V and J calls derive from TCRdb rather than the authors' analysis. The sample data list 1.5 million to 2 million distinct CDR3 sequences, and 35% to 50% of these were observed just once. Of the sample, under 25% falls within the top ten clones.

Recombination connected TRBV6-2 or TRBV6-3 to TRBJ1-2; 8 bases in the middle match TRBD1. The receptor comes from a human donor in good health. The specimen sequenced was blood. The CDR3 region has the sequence CASSYLGQGFDGYTF. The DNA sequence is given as TGTGCCAGCAGTTACTTAGGACAGGGCTTCGATGGCTACACCTTC.